These 14 T cell receptor beta chains were sequenced from one sample in a study of CD8 T cell repertoires and HIV-1 epitope variants. Here immunoSEQ multiplex PCR was the method, and the copy in TCRdb shows in-frame clones only, minus some. Here the sample spans about 5,100 clones, less than 75% being singletons. What these receptors recognize is not known. Sequencing was carried out using cultured CD8+ T cells derived from PBMCs. All receptors derive from a male donor with HIV.

V usage is TRBV27 and J usage is TRBJ2-1; D possibly corresponds to TRBD2 (6 bases). This CDR3 is 14 amino acids long. V was shortened by 2 bases and J by 4 bases, with 9 bases between the two germline ends. The germline CDR1 and CDR2 sequences are MNHEY and SMNVEV (reference sequence). Written as DNA, the CDR3 is TGTGCCAGCAGTTTAGGGGACTCGTACAATGAGCAGTTCTTC. As protein: CASSLGDSYNEQFF.

The V call is TRBV11-2, the J call TRBJ2-7; 12 positions match TRBD2. This CDR3 region has 16 residues. V lost 8 bases and J lost 1; bases outside the gene matches: 9. Per the germline V gene, CDR1 is SGHAT and CDR2 is FQNNGV. In DNA form, the CDR3 reads TGTGCCAGCCAACTAGCGGGAGGAGGGCTTTCCTACGAGCAGTACTTC. It codes for CASQLAGGGLSYEQYF.

This chain connects TRBV7-9 to TRBJ2-7; 8 bases agree with TRBD2. With V trimmed by 5 bases and J by 5 bases, 14 bases remained unmatched. Germline V gene sequence: CDR1 SEHNR, CDR2 FQNEAQ (reference sequence). The CDR3 has 16 residues. The CDR3 nucleotides read TGTGCCAGCAGCGTAGGGGCCGGGACTAGTCCAAACGAGCAGTACTTC. This codes for CASSVGAGTSPNEQYF.

There are a few counts of this clone. The rearrangement joins TRBV6-5 to TRBJ1-1; TRBD1 aligns across 9 bases. The CDR3 has 14 residues. V shed 4 bases and J 4 bases; nucleotides not matched to a gene: 4. Germline V gives CDR1 MNHEY, CDR2 SVGAGI. CDR3 in DNA: TGTGCCAGCAGTTGGGGGACAGGGCGCACTGAAGCTTTCTTT. Encoded protein: CASSWGTGRTEAFF.

The rearrangement links TRBV6-4 to TRBJ1-1; perhaps TRBD1 as D (5 bases). Trimming removed 0 bases from V and 11 bases from J, with 19 bases in between. CDR3 length equals 15 residues. Germline-derived CDR1 and CDR2 are MRHNA and SNTAGT. The CDR3 reads CASSDSIGMGRSAFF. The CDR3 region has the DNA TGTGCCAGCAGTGACTCTATAGGGATGGGACGTAGCGCTTTCTTT.

As to this clone: Mismatch with germline at one junction end may stem from a read error. The genes are TRBV6-1 and TRBJ2-6, with D possibly being TRBD1 or TRBD2 (5 bases each). The germline CDR1 and CDR2 sequences are MNHNS and SASEGT. The CDR3 has 17 residues. The CDR3 here is CAISESLGVSGANVLTF. CDR3 nucleotides: TGTGCCATCAGTGAGTCTCTGGGGGTATCTGGGGCCAACGTCCTGACTTTC.

The chain uses TRBV6-5 and TRBJ2-1; 10 positions agree with TRBD1. Germline V lookup: CDR1 MNHEY, CDR2 SVGAGI. Unmatched junction bases numbered 5, after V lost 4 bases and J lost 8 bases. The length of the CDR3 is 14 residues. CDR3 amino acids: CASSSTGGLYEQFF. The CDR3 region has the DNA TGTGCCAGCAGTTCGACAGGGGGCCTATATGAGCAGTTCTTC.

This clone has more than one count but fewer than ten. This chain uses TRBV5-4 with TRBJ2-7, with 9 nucleotides matching TRBD2. The CDR3 totals 14 residues. CDR1 is SGHNT and CDR2 is YYREEE in the germline V gene (reference sequence). With V trimmed by 4 bases and J by 1 base, 3 bases remained unmatched. In nucleotides, the CDR3 is TGTGCCAGCAGCATACTAGCGGGTTCCTACGAGCAGTACTTC. This sequence encodes CASSILAGSYEQYF.

The sample holds one count of this clone. The junction differs from germline at one of its ends, possibly a read error. As DNA, the CDR3 is TGTGCCAGCAGCGCGGGACTAGGTTCCTCCGAGCAGTACTTC. This sequence encodes CASSAGLGSSEQYF. The gene calls are TRBV5-8 and TRBJ2-7; 8 bases fit TRBD2. The CDR3 is 14 amino acids. Germline V gives CDR1 SGHTS, CDR2 YDEGEE. Full variable domain (missing parts from reference TRBV5-8 and TRBJ2-7): EAGVTQSPTHLIKTRGQQATLRCSPISGHTSVYWYQQALGLGLQFLLWYDEGEERNRGNFPPRFSGRQFPNYSSELNVNALELEDSALYLCASSAGLGSSEQYFGPGTRLTVT.

The chain employs TRBV7-6 and TRBJ1-1; 9 bases fit TRBD1. From germline, CDR1 is SGHVS and CDR2 FNYEAQ. Trimming took 5 bases from V and 1 from J; bases not matched to a gene: 5. The CDR3 contains 15 residues. The CDR3 reads CASSHGQGRNTEAFF. CDR3 coding DNA: TGTGCCAGCAGCCATGGACAGGGGAGGAACACTGAAGCTTTCTTT.

The chain is built from TRBV28 and TRBJ1-4; 9 bases align to TRBD1. This CDR3 has 15 residues. The germline V gene encodes CDR1 MDHEN and CDR2 SYDVKM. With V trimmed by 3 bases and J by 6 bases, 5 bases remained unmatched. The CDR3 sequence is CASSLADRGDEKLFF. CDR3 bases: TGTGCCAGCAGTTTGGCCGACAGGGGGGATGAAAAACTGTTTTTT.

The V call is TRBV9, the J call TRBJ2-2; D is uncertain. Germline V lookup: CDR1 SGDLS, CDR2 YYNGEE. The CDR3 has 17 residues. With 5 bases removed from V and 3 bases from J, the gap between germline ends came to 20 bases. The CDR3 DNA sequence: TGTGCCAGCAGTCCGGACCAGACTCGGTCCTACACCGGGGAGCTGTTTTTT. Its protein product is CASSPDQTRSYTGELFF.

The chain recombines TRBV19 with TRBJ2-7; D is uncertain. Trimming shortened V by 3 bases and J by 3 bases, and 18 bases separated the two germline ends. The germline V gene encodes CDR1 LNHDA and CDR2 SQIVND (reference sequence). The CDR3 extends over 16 amino acids. Written as DNA, the CDR3 is TGTGCCAGTAGTATGTCTCGGCCAGCAACTGTCTACGAGCAGTACTTC. It encodes CASSMSRPATVYEQYF.

The chain recombines TRBV7-8 with TRBJ2-5, with 9 bases aligning to TRBD1. In germline, CDR1 is SGHVS, CDR2 FQNEAQ. Unmatched junction bases numbered 13, after V lost 8 bases and J lost 6 bases. The CDR3 runs to 15 residues. CDR3 loop: CASAKETGGRQTQYF. The CDR3 region has the DNA TGTGCCAGCGCTAAGGAAACAGGGGGCCGACAGACCCAGTACTTC.